The 5 T cell receptor beta chains presented below share a single source sample, sequenced in a study of blood T cell repertoires in COVID-19. This table comes from immunoSEQ multiplex PCR, and its TCRdb copy is limited to in-frame clones, with some not included. There are around 310,000 clones in the sample; 90% occur only once, and roughly 1% lies in the top ten. The sample comprised peripheral blood. The receptors stem from a woman in her thirties or forties with COVID-19, enrolled during active disease.

The V and J genes are TRBV28 and TRBJ2-2, with 16 bases aligning to TRBD2. Germline CDR1 and CDR2: MDHEN and SYDVKM. CDR3 length equals 18 residues. Trimming cost V 7 bases and J 2 bases; bases outside gene matches: 7. The CDR3 bases are TGTGCCAGCACCACCGGGACTAGCGGGAGGGTCAACACCGGGGAGCTGTTTTTT. Its translation: CASTTGTSGRVNTGELFF. The full variable domain, rest sourced from reference TRBV28 and TRBJ2-2, is DVKVTQSSRYLVKRTGEKVFLECVQDMDHENMFWYRQDPGLGLRLIYFSYDVKMKEKGDIPEGYSVSREKKERFSLILESASTNQTSMYLCASTTGTSGRVNTGELFFGEGSRLTVL.

The chain joins TRBV9 to TRBJ1-2; tentative D call: TRBD1 (5 bases). The germline V and J ends were trimmed by 2 bases and 3 bases, with 11 bases remaining between them. The germline CDR1 and CDR2 sequences are SGDLS and YYNGEE. The CDR3 runs 14 residues. The CDR3 loop is CASSVGGLDYGYTF. The CDR3 DNA reads as TGTGCCAGCAGCGTGGGGGGTCTGGACTATGGCTACACCTTC.

The chain joins TRBV5-4 to TRBJ2-5; 9 nucleotides match TRBD2. The ends lost 5 bases at V and 3 bases at J; junction bases unmatched: 8. The CDR3 has 15 amino acids. Per the germline V gene, CDR1 is SGHNT and CDR2 is YYREEE (reference sequence). The CDR3 bases are TGTGCCAGCAGAACCGGGACTAGCAGAAAAGAGACCCAGTACTTC. Translated, it gives CASRTGTSRKETQYF.

The J gene is TRBJ2-7, the V gene TRBV10-3, with 8 nucleotides matching TRBD2. Per germline, CDR1 ENHRY and CDR2 SYGVKD. Trimming cost V 7 bases and J 2 bases; bases outside gene matches: 7. The CDR3 runs 14 residues. CDR3 in DNA: TGTGCCATCAAGGGAGCGGGGGTTGCCTACGAGCAGTACTTC. It translates to CAIKGAGVAYEQYF.

V and J are TRBV5-4 and TRBJ2-5; D uncertain. V was trimmed by 2 bases and J by 2 bases, leaving 7 bases between them. Germline V gene data show CDR1 as SGHNT and CDR2 as YYREEE (reference sequence). The CDR3 extends over 13 amino acids. The chain's CDR3 is CASSLIQQETQYF. Written as DNA, the CDR3 is TGTGCCAGCAGCTTAATCCAGCAAGAGACCCAGTACTTC.